This T cell receptor beta chain was documented in a study of T-cell memory formation after mild COVID-19. Whole-study context: TCR clusters largely stayed donor specific.

TCRdb itself ran the 5' RACE reads through MiXCR, one entry per CDR3 protein. The sample shows fewer than 600,000 distinct CDR3 sequences, about 20% of them seen only once. Broader study findings: Contracting clones localized mainly to CM and EM when CD4+ and mainly to EMRA when CD8+.

The V gene lost 10 bases and the J gene lost 1 base, with 7 bases spanning the gap. In germline, CDR1 is KGHDR, CDR2 SFDVKD. This CDR3 comprises 13 residues. This clonotype has a handful of counts. Antigen unknown. The TCR comes from an adult woman who had mild COVID-19 (a few samples of this study predate the infection). Cell type and time point are not known. The source material was PBMCs or a T cell subset sorted from them (not recorded which). The chain links TRBV24-1 to TRBJ2-6; D ambiguous. As DNA, the CDR3 is TGTGCCACACTAAGTTCTGGGGCCAACGTCCTGACTTTC. Translating gives CATLSSGANVLTF.